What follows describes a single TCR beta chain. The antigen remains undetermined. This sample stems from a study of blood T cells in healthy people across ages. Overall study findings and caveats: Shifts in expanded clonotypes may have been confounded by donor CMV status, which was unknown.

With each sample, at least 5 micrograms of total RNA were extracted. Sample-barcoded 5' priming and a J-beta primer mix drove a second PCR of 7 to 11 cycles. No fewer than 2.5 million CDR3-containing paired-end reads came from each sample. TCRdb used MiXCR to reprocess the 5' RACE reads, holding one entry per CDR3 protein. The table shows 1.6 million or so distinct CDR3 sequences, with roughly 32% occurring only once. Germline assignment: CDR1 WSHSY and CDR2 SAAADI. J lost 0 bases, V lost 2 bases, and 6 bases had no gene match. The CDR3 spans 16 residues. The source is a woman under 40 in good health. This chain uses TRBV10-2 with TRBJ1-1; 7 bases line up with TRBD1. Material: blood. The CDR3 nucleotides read TGCGCCAGCAGTGAGGTATTGGGGACAGTGAACACTGAAGCTTTCTTT. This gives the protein CASSEVLGTVNTEAFF.